One sample yielded the 29 T cell receptor beta chains listed below, sequenced in a study of OX40 agonist ivuxolimab in advanced cancers. To prepare the library, the immunoSEQ multiplex PCR assay was applied. The clones in this table, taken by TCRdb from immuneACCESS, are in-frame only. Not every clone is retained; where verified, under half of the shortfall comes from an unresolved V gene, and the cause of the rest is unknown. The table for this sample lists about 69,000 clones; approximately 89% of them were counted only once. Less than 0.3% of the sample is held by the ten biggest clonotypes. The sample in question was CD4+ or CD8+ T cells sorted from blood, obtained in a trial of the OX40 agonist ivuxolimab. The receptors here all came from an adult with an advanced solid tumor such as melanoma, head and neck, liver or kidney cancer.

The V and J genes are TRBV4-2 and TRBJ2-3; 10 bases agree with TRBD1. The germline V gene encodes CDR1 LGHNA and CDR2 YNFKEQ. The CDR3 loop spans 16 amino acids. V was clipped by 7 bases and J by 0 bases; unmatched bases: 7. The CDR3 nucleotides are TGTGCCAGCACCCTTGGGGGACAGGGGAGCACAGATACGCAGTATTTT. Translating gives CASTLGGQGSTDTQYF.

The J gene is TRBJ2-3, the V gene TRBV11-2; the match to TRBD2 covers 7 bases. Germline CDR1 is SGHAT and CDR2 is FQNNGV. The CDR3 is 17 amino acids. V shed 1 base, J shed 3 bases, and the junction held 10 bases outside the gene matches. This CDR3 is CASSLGTGTGGTDTQYF. As DNA, the CDR3 is TGTGCCAGCAGCTTAGGAACCGGGACGGGGGGTACAGATACGCAGTATTTT.

In DNA, the CDR3 is TGTGCCAGTAGTATGAAGGGAGGGGCGCATGGCTATGGCTACACCTTC. Its protein is CASSMKGGAHGYGYTF. The rearrangement uses TRBV19 and TRBJ1-2; D perhaps matches TRBD1 (5 bases). V was shortened by 3 bases and J by 4 bases, with 18 bases between the two germline ends. This CDR3 region has 16 residues. Germline loops: CDR1 LNHDA, CDR2 SQIVND (reference sequence).

In its sample, this clone was seen once. The chain couples TRBV5-8 to TRBJ1-5; no firm D call. The CDR3 spans 15 residues. Trimming cost V 0 bases and J 6 bases, with 13 bases left between them. Germline CDR1 is SGHTS and CDR2 is YDEGEE. CDR3 nucleotides: TGTGCCAGCAGCTTGGCGGCAGGCTGGGGTCAGCCCCAGCATTTT. Translation: CASSLAAGWGQPQHF.

This chain uses TRBV7-9 with TRBJ1-6; no clear D. Germline loops: CDR1 SEHNR, CDR2 FQNEAQ (reference sequence). Trimming took 4 bases from V and 10 from J, leaving 11 bases between them. The CDR3 covers 13 residues. The CDR3 DNA follows: TGTGCCAGCAGCTCCCGGACGGGATCACCCCTCCACTTT. It codes for CASSSRTGSPLHF.

Turning to this clone: The same CDR3 also results from other DNA sequences found in this sample. The J gene is TRBJ2-3, the V gene TRBV9; TRBD2 aligns across 7 bases. The V gene's germline CDR1 is SGDLS and CDR2 YYNGEE. Trimming cost V 1 base and J 0 bases; bases outside gene matches: 5. The CDR3 is 16 amino acids. The chain's CDR3 is CASSVRASGSTDTQYF. The DNA for the CDR3 is TGTGCCAGCAGCGTAAGGGCTAGCGGAAGCACAGATACGCAGTATTTT.

The chain combines TRBV7-3 with TRBJ1-4; D gene uncertain. The germline gives CDR1 SGHTA, CDR2 FQGTGA. The CDR3 covers 15 residues. V lost 2 bases and J 8 bases, leaving 15 bases between the germline ends. CDR3 in amino acids: CASSLHAVTNEKLFF. Here the CDR3 DNA reads TGTGCCAGCAGCTTACACGCGGTCACCAACGAAAAACTGTTTTTT.

The CDR3 sequence: CSAARVVEAFF. The DNA for the CDR3 is TGCAGTGCTGCTCGGGTTGTTGAAGCTTTCTTT. The V and J genes are TRBV20-1 and TRBJ1-1, with D hard to call. CDR1 is DFQATT and CDR2 is SNEGSKA in the germline V gene (reference sequence). The length of the CDR3 is 11 residues. The V gene lost 5 bases and the J gene lost 7 bases, with 11 bases spanning the gap.

This clone occurred once. The chain joins TRBV9 to TRBJ2-7, with a possible D match to TRBD2 (5 bases). The CDR3 totals 14 residues. V dropped 0 bases and J dropped 0 bases, with 7 bases sitting between them. Germline V lookup: CDR1 SGDLS, CDR2 YYNGEE. This chain's CDR3 is CASSVEGSSYEQYF. The CDR3 region has the DNA TGTGCCAGCAGCGTAGAAGGGAGCTCCTACGAGCAGTACTTC.

The V call is TRBV27, the J call TRBJ1-5; TRBD1 aligns across 7 bases. This CDR3 has 17 amino acids. In germline, CDR1 is MNHEY, CDR2 SMNVEV (reference sequence). Losses at the gene ends were 4 bases for V and 0 bases for J; bases not matched to a gene: 9. This CDR3 is CASSSTGRAYSNQPQHF. CDR3 coding DNA: TGTGCCAGCAGTTCGACAGGGCGGGCATATAGCAATCAGCCCCAGCATTTT.

In its sample, this clone was seen once. V is TRBV7-3 and J is TRBJ2-2; TRBD1 matches at 8 bases. V lost 5 bases and J lost 7; bases outside the gene matches: 6. In germline, CDR1 is SGHTA, CDR2 FQGTGA. This CDR3 is 14 amino acids long. The CDR3 here is CASSETGVGGELFF. The CDR3 DNA reads as TGTGCCAGCAGCGAGACAGGGGTGGGCGGGGAGCTGTTTTTT.

V gene TRBV29-1 combines with J gene TRBJ2-5; no firm D call. The CDR3 extends over 14 amino acids. Germline assignment: CDR1 SQVTM and CDR2 ANQGSEA. The V end lost 7 bases, the J end lost 2 bases, and 17 bases lay between the germline ends. CDR3 amino acids: CSAFLYFEQETQYF. The CDR3 region has the DNA TGCAGCGCCTTCCTTTATTTCGAACAAGAGACCCAGTACTTC.

J is TRBJ2-3 and V is TRBV18; D not certain. The germline V gene has CDR1 KGHSH and CDR2 LQKENI. V lost 6 bases and J lost 0, with 4 bases in between. CDR3 length equals 12 residues. CDR3 DNA: TGTGCCAGCTCCCAGAGCACAGATACGCAGTATTTT. Amino acid sequence: CASSQSTDTQYF.

V and J are TRBV5-1 and TRBJ1-2; 7 positions agree with TRBD1. CDR1 SGHRS and CDR2 YFSETQ come from the germline V gene. V lost 7 bases and J lost 8; bases outside the gene matches: 11. The CDR3 is 13 residues long. CDR3 amino acids: CASSPTGADGYTF. The CDR3 DNA reads TGCGCCAGCTCCCCCACAGGGGCTGACGGCTACACCTTC.

V and J are TRBV29-1 and TRBJ1-1; D is perhaps TRBD1 (5 bases). Trimming pared 6 bases from V and 3 bases from J, leaving 17 bases between. This CDR3 contains 14 residues. Germline lookup yields CDR1 SQVTM and CDR2 ANQGSEA. CDR3: CSVAIRVGDTEAFF. CDR3 nucleotides: TGCAGCGTGGCGATCAGGGTGGGGGACACTGAAGCTTTCTTT.

CDR3 region: CASSILAGINNEQFF. The CDR3 nucleotides are TGTGCCAGTAGTATACTAGCGGGAATAAACAATGAGCAGTTCTTC. This chain uses TRBV19 with TRBJ2-1; 9 bases align to TRBD2. Germline V gives CDR1 LNHDA, CDR2 SQIVND (reference sequence). The CDR3 length is 15 residues. V was pared by 2 bases and J by 5 bases, with 4 bases of the junction left unmatched.

This clone was found once. The rearrangement joins TRBV12-5 to TRBJ2-1; 13 bases map to TRBD2. Germline assignment: CDR1 LGHNT and CDR2 FRNRAP. The CDR3 has 16 residues. After removal of 1 base from V and 8 bases from J, the junction contained 5 bases not matched to a gene. This CDR3 is CASGLGTSGRGDEQFF. CDR3 nucleotide sequence: TGTGCTAGTGGTTTGGGTACTAGCGGGAGGGGCGATGAGCAGTTCTTC.

The CDR3 region is CASTRPTGLYEQYF. The CDR3 coding sequence is TGTGCCAGCACGCGACCGACAGGCCTCTACGAGCAGTACTTC. The chain has TRBV28 and TRBJ2-7; the D gene is possibly TRBD1 (6 bases). The CDR3 loop spans 14 amino acids. Trimming took off 7 bases at V and 3 bases at J, with 16 bases between the two ends. CDR1 and CDR2 from the germline V gene are MDHEN and SYDVKM.

This clone was counted once. The rearrangement links TRBV10-3 to TRBJ2-7; possible D gene TRBD1, 6 bases. This CDR3 spans 17 amino acids. CDR1 is ENHRY and CDR2 is SYGVKD in the germline V gene. With 0 bases removed from V and 0 bases from J, the gap between germline ends came to 15 bases. The CDR3, as DNA: TGTGCCATCAGTGAGTCCTTAGTCGGGACAAACTCCTACGAGCAGTACTTC. Translating it yields CAISESLVGTNSYEQYF.

V and J are TRBV19 and TRBJ2-3; 7 nucleotides agree with TRBD2. The CDR3 sequence is 12 residues long. From germline, CDR1 is LNHDA and CDR2 SQIVND (reference sequence). V shed 8 bases, J shed 2 bases, and the junction held 1 base outside the gene matches. CDR3 loop: CASGDYTDTQYF. DNA of the CDR3: TGTGCCAGTGGGGACTACACAGATACGCAGTATTTT.

This clone is a singleton in its sample. The chain employs TRBV7-3 and TRBJ2-7; 13 nucleotides line up with TRBD2. CDR1 and CDR2 (germline): SGHTA, FQGTGA. Germline trimming cut 1 base from V and 5 bases from J; bases unmatched to any gene: 8. The CDR3 runs 17 residues. The CDR3 sequence: CASSLNPGLAGEDEQYF. Written as DNA, the CDR3 is TGTGCCAGCAGCTTAAACCCTGGACTAGCGGGAGAAGACGAGCAGTACTTC.

V and J are TRBV6-1 and TRBJ2-3; D gene unclear. This CDR3 has 14 amino acids. Germline values: CDR1 MNHNS, CDR2 SASEGT. V gave up 2 bases and J gave up 7 bases, with 13 bases separating them. The CDR3 here is CASSESPSMYTQYF. The CDR3 DNA is TGTGCCAGCAGTGAATCACCGAGCATGTATACGCAGTATTTT.

The rearrangement joins TRBV11-1 to TRBJ2-7, with a weak D call TRBD2 (5 bases). The CDR3 covers 14 residues. CDR1 SGHAT and CDR2 FQDESV come from the germline V gene (reference sequence). The V gene lost 3 bases and the J gene lost 0 bases, with 9 bases spanning the gap. The chain's CDR3 is CASSFSRVSYEQYF. The CDR3 nucleotides are TGTGCCAGCAGCTTCTCGCGGGTCTCCTACGAGCAGTACTTC.

CDR3 sequence (DNA): TGTGCCAGTAGTGTGGGCCGGGACAGGGCGCACGAGCAGTACTTC. It specifies CASSVGRDRAHEQYF. The V gene is TRBV19, the J gene TRBJ2-7, with 9 nucleotides matching TRBD1. J gave up 5 bases and V 5 bases, and 10 bases lay outside the gene matches. This CDR3 contains 15 residues. CDR1 and CDR2 from the germline V gene are LNHDA and SQIVND (reference sequence).

The chain employs TRBV27 and TRBJ1-4, with a tentative D call TRBD1 (5 bases). This CDR3 region has 13 residues. The V end lost 6 bases, the J end lost 7 bases, and 12 bases lay between the germline ends. CDR1 and CDR2 from the germline V gene are MNHEY and SMNVEV (reference sequence). The CDR3 DNA follows: TGTGCCAGCAGACCTCCAGGGAGTGAAAAACTGTTTTTT. This encodes CASRPPGSEKLFF.

This chain links TRBV7-9 with TRBJ1-4; D perhaps matches TRBD1 (5 bases). Germline loops: CDR1 SEHNR, CDR2 FQNEAQ (reference sequence). The V gene lost 4 bases and the J gene lost 2 bases, with 14 bases spanning the gap. The CDR3 consists of 16 residues. In DNA, the CDR3 is TGTGCCAGCAGCTCGAGGACACTGGGGACTAATGAAAAACTGTTTTTT. This translates into CASSSRTLGTNEKLFF.

The V call is TRBV2, the J call TRBJ1-5; D gene ambiguous. This CDR3 has 16 amino acids. The ends were cut back, 1 base at V and 0 bases at J, with 10 bases in the middle. Looked up from germline, CDR1 is SNHLY and CDR2 is FYNNEI. The CDR3 nucleotides are TGTGCCAGCAGTGAAGGGGCGTTCGTTAGCAATCAGCCCCAGCATTTT. Residues: CASSEGAFVSNQPQHF. Filled out from reference TRBV2 and TRBJ1-5, the complete variable domain reads EPEVTQTPSHQVTQMGQEVILRCVPISNHLYFYWYRQILGQKVEFLVSFYNNEISEKSEIFDDQFSVERPDGSNFTLKIRSTKLEDSAMYFCASSEGAFVSNQPQHFGDGTRLSIL.

The chain is built from TRBV4-2 and TRBJ2-5; 7 bases fit TRBD2. V lost 1 base and J lost 5; bases outside the gene matches: 4. CDR3 length equals 14 residues. CDR1 is LGHNA, CDR2 YNFKEQ, per germline. The CDR3 spells CASSQGGRGETQYF. DNA of the CDR3: TGTGCCAGCAGCCAAGGCGGGAGAGGTGAGACCCAGTACTTC.

In nucleotides, the CDR3 is TGTGCCAGCAGGAAAGACGGCCGGAACACTGAAGCTTTCTTT. This sequence encodes CASRKDGRNTEAFF. The chain recombines TRBV11-1 with TRBJ1-1; D remains unclear. V lost 6 bases to trimming and J lost 1 base, with 12 bases between them. Germline assignment: CDR1 SGHAT and CDR2 FQDESV (reference sequence). This CDR3 has 14 residues.